This T cell receptor (beta chain) was recovered during a study of blood T cell repertoires in COVID-19. V lost 5 bases and J lost 2, with 15 bases in between. Germline-derived CDR1 and CDR2 are KGHSY and FQNENV. The CDR3 totals 15 residues. Some clones are missing from TCRdb's copy, which holds only in-frame ones; the method was immunoSEQ multiplex PCR. The sample lists about 410,000 clones, 75% to 90% occurring once. Sample: peripheral blood. V is TRBV16 and J is TRBJ1-1; TRBD1 might be the D (6 bases). The sequence came from a woman in her forties with COVID-19, enrolled during active disease. The CDR3 reads CASSFFRQANTEAFF. CDR3 DNA: TGTGCCAGCAGCTTCTTTAGACAGGCTAACACTGAAGCTTTCTTT.